Following are 27 T cell receptor beta chains from one sample sequenced in a study of blood T cell repertoires in COVID-19. The repertoire was sequenced with immunoSEQ multiplex PCR; TCRdb's copy has only in-frame clones and lacks some. The top ten hold 1.5% to 2% of the sample, which has fewer than 400,000 clones, about 85% seen once. The source material was PBMCs or T cells enriched from blood (not recorded which). The receptors stem from a woman aged 25 to 45 who had been exposed to COVID-19.

The rearrangement links TRBV7-9 to TRBJ1-5; D is uncertain. V gave up 1 base and J gave up 2 bases, with 12 bases separating them. The CDR3 consists of 16 residues. From germline, CDR1 is SEHNR and CDR2 FQNEAQ (reference sequence). The CDR3 DNA follows: TGTGCCAGCAGCTTAGGTTCCCGCGGGGGCAATCAGCCCCAGCATTTT. This sequence encodes CASSLGSRGGNQPQHF.

The rearrangement uses TRBV5-4 and TRBJ2-2, with D possibly TRBD1 on 5 matching bases. V lost 1 base and J lost 4, with 11 bases in between. From germline, CDR1 is SGHNT and CDR2 YYREEE (reference sequence). The length of the CDR3 is 15 residues. The CDR3 DNA follows: TGTGCCAGCAGCTTGAAGGGGTACGGCACCGGGGAGCTGTTTTTT. Its translation: CASSLKGYGTGELFF.

The chain has TRBV4-1 and TRBJ2-7, with D perhaps TRBD2 (6 bases). The germline gives CDR1 MGHRA, CDR2 YSYEKL. V was cut by 0 bases and J by 6 bases, with 15 bases left in between. There are 15 residues in the CDR3. In nucleotides, the CDR3 is TGCGCCAGCAGCCAAGAGAAACAGCGGGTGGGCGAGCAGTACTTC. Its translation: CASSQEKQRVGEQYF.

This clone appeared once. The CDR3 DNA is TGTGCCAGCAGCCAAGATGCGGTAGCGGGTACGAACACCGGGGAGCTGTTTTTT. Residues: CASSQDAVAGTNTGELFF. The genes are TRBV4-2 and TRBJ2-2; the match to TRBD2 covers 7 bases. J lost 0 bases, V lost 0 bases, and 7 bases had no gene match. The germline V gene encodes CDR1 LGHNA and CDR2 YNFKEQ. CDR3 length: 18 residues.

V and J are TRBV19 and TRBJ1-5; 9 bases are a match to TRBD1. The CDR3 has 15 residues. Germline assignment: CDR1 LNHDA and CDR2 SQIVND (reference sequence). V was clipped by 6 bases and J by 7 bases; unmatched bases: 10. CDR3 in DNA: TGTGCCAGTAGGGGGGGACAGGGTAAAAGCCAGCCCCAGCATTTT. This encodes CASRGGQGKSQPQHF.

The chain links TRBV6-5 to TRBJ1-2; D not certain. The CDR3 covers 12 residues. Germline values: CDR1 MNHEY, CDR2 SVGAGI. Trimming shortened V by 4 bases and J by 1 base, and 4 bases separated the two germline ends. CDR3: CASSSNNYGYTF. The CDR3 DNA is TGTGCCAGCAGTTCCAATAACTATGGCTACACCTTC.

This sequence joins TRBV7-2 and TRBJ2-2; 10 nucleotides agree with TRBD2. Germline V gene lookup returns CDR1 SGHTA and CDR2 FQGNSA. The CDR3 runs to 18 residues. Trimming took 0 bases from V and 0 from J; bases not matched to a gene: 4. In DNA, the CDR3 is TGTGCCAGCAGCTTAGCGCGCCTAGCGGGGGCGAACACCGGGGAGCTGTTTTTT. This encodes CASSLARLAGANTGELFF.

This clone has just one count. J is TRBJ2-5 and V is TRBV24-1, with TRBD2 matching 15 bases. The germline V gene has CDR1 KGHDR and CDR2 SFDVKD. CDR3 size: 21 residues. V shed 1 base, J shed 2 bases, and the junction held 13 bases outside the gene matches. This CDR3 is CATSDFGLAGGPWDRQETQYF. Written as DNA, the CDR3 is TGTGCCACCAGTGATTTCGGACTAGCGGGAGGGCCTTGGGACCGACAAGAGACCCAGTACTTC.

This clone was counted only a few times. The CDR3 DNA sequence: TGTGCCAGCAGTCTCTACTCTTCGGGGGGAAGGACTGAAGCTTTCTTT. It translates to CASSLYSSGGRTEAFF. The chain couples TRBV7-8 to TRBJ1-1; perhaps TRBD1 as D (5 bases). The germline CDR1 and CDR2 sequences are SGHVS and FQNEAQ. The length of the CDR3 is 16 residues. V gave up 6 bases and J gave up 5 bases, with 22 bases separating them.

The sample holds one count of this clone. The CDR3 region is CAISQGGDREGNTIYF. DNA for the CDR3: TGTGCCATCAGCCAGGGCGGGGACAGAGAAGGAAACACCATATATTTT. The chain has TRBV10-3 and TRBJ1-3, with 7 positions matching TRBD1. In germline, CDR1 is ENHRY, CDR2 SYGVKD. V gave up 6 bases and J gave up 4 bases; unmatched junction bases: 12. This CDR3 is built from 16 residues.

This chain uses TRBV6-2 or TRBV6-3 with TRBJ1-1; 7 positions agree with TRBD1. The CDR3 runs to 13 residues. Trimming at V came to 4 bases and at J to 11 bases, leaving 10 bases not matched to a gene. CDR1 is MNHEY, CDR2 SVGEGT, per germline. As DNA, the CDR3 is TGTGCCAGCAGTTTTTTTACAGGGGCGCCGGCTTTCTTT. This gives the protein CASSFFTGAPAFF.

The CDR3 spells CAIREDRGEAKNIQYF. CDR3 coding DNA: TGTGCCATCAGGGAGGACAGGGGGGAAGCCAAAAACATTCAGTACTTC. The V call is TRBV10-3, the J call TRBJ2-4, with TRBD1 matching over 10 bases. Germline V gene data show CDR1 as ENHRY and CDR2 as SYGVKD. Losses at the gene ends were 6 bases for V and 0 bases for J; bases not matched to a gene: 5. The CDR3 extends over 16 amino acids.

This clone was recorded once. A read error may explain this, as a much larger clone is one base away. This CDR3 is also generated by other DNA sequences in the sample. This rearrangement joins TRBV28 to TRBJ1-2; possible D gene TRBD1, 5 bases. The CDR3 loop spans 11 amino acids. CDR1 and CDR2 (germline): MDHEN, SYDVKM. V was cut by 3 bases and J by 6 bases, with 5 bases left in between. The DNA of the CDR3 is TGTGCCAGCAGTTTCAGGGATGGCTACACCTTC. Translation: CASSFRDGYTF.

The rearrangement uses TRBV28 and TRBJ2-7; perhaps TRBD2 as D (6 bases). Trimming stripped 8 bases from V and 3 bases from J, with 14 bases between. The CDR3 is 13 residues long. Germline loops: CDR1 MDHEN, CDR2 SYDVKM. The CDR3 spells CASLVWGGYEQYF. In DNA, the CDR3 is TGTGCCAGCCTGGTTTGGGGAGGCTACGAGCAGTACTTC.

J is TRBJ1-5 and V is TRBV11-2; D is unclear. This CDR3 has 16 amino acids. The germline CDR1 and CDR2 sequences are SGHAT and FQNNGV. V gave up 5 bases and J gave up 2 bases, with 16 bases separating them. CDR3 sequence (DNA): TGTGCCAGCAGCCCGTCCATGGCAGGCCGCAATCAGCCCCAGCATTTT. Translation gives CASSPSMAGRNQPQHF.

The chain is built from TRBV4-1 and TRBJ1-1, with 8 bases matching TRBD1. V trimming: 6 bases; J trimming: 8 bases; junction bases outside the gene matches: 11. The CDR3 runs 14 residues. The germline gives CDR1 MGHRA, CDR2 YSYEKL. CDR3 region: CASRSQGAGREAFF. CDR3 nucleotide sequence: TGCGCCAGCAGGTCCCAGGGGGCGGGACGGGAAGCTTTCTTT.

Remarks on this clone: Other DNA sequences in this sample translate to the same CDR3. This sequence joins TRBV6-2 or TRBV6-3 and TRBJ1-5; 7 nucleotides line up with TRBD1. CDR3 length equals 14 residues. Trimming took 3 bases from V and 2 from J; bases not matched to a gene: 1. Germline CDR1 is MNHEY and CDR2 is SVGEGT. The CDR3 loop is CASSYGQGNQPQHF. CDR3 DNA sequence: TGTGCCAGCAGTTATGGACAGGGCAATCAGCCCCAGCATTTT.

The genes are TRBV5-1 and TRBJ1-1, with a tentative D call TRBD1 (5 bases). The V gene lost 4 bases and the J gene lost 0 bases, with 13 bases spanning the gap. Per the germline V gene, CDR1 is SGHRS and CDR2 is YFSETQ. The CDR3 loop spans 15 amino acids. The CDR3 DNA reads as TGCGCCAGCAGCCCCCTGGGGCAGATGAACACTGAAGCTTTCTTT. Protein: CASSPLGQMNTEAFF.

V usage is TRBV5-1 and J usage is TRBJ1-1, with a weak D call TRBD1 (6 bases). The CDR3 contains 15 residues. The germline V gene has CDR1 SGHRS and CDR2 YFSETQ. Trimming stripped 0 bases from V and 4 bases from J, with 13 bases between. CDR3 loop: CASSLEGVGVTEAFF. The DNA for the CDR3 is TGCGCCAGCAGCTTGGAGGGGGTTGGTGTCACTGAAGCTTTCTTT.

CDR3 protein: CASSLGGQTEAFF. The CDR3, as DNA: TGTGCCAGCAGCTTAGGTGGTCAGACTGAAGCTTTCTTT. V gene TRBV7-8 combines with J gene TRBJ1-1; D gene uncertain. CDR1 and CDR2 from the germline V gene are SGHVS and FQNEAQ. This CDR3 spans 13 amino acids. The germline V and J ends were trimmed by 1 base and 5 bases, with 8 bases remaining between them.

The chain has TRBV2 and TRBJ1-5; the match to TRBD1 covers 7 bases. J gave up 11 bases and V 7 bases, and 11 bases lay outside the gene matches. This CDR3 has 13 residues. Germline assignment: CDR1 SNHLY and CDR2 FYNNEI. The CDR3 region is CASKENRGGSQHF. CDR3 DNA sequence: TGTGCCAGCAAGGAAAACAGGGGTGGGTCCCAGCATTTT.

The chain links TRBV19 to TRBJ2-1; 10 bases are shared with TRBD2. Trimming removed 3 bases from V and 7 bases from J; junction bases left unmatched: 6. From germline, CDR1 is LNHDA and CDR2 SQIVND (reference sequence). This CDR3 comprises 15 residues. CDR3 sequence: CASSIDGLAVNEQFF. CDR3 coding DNA: TGTGCCAGTAGTATCGATGGACTAGCGGTAAATGAGCAGTTCTTC.

V is TRBV6-2 or TRBV6-3 and J is TRBJ1-5, with D tentatively TRBD1 (6 bases). Germline CDR1 and CDR2: MNHEY and SVGEGT. CDR3 length equals 15 residues. V shed 5 bases and J shed 0 bases, with 11 bases lying between them. CDR3 loop: CASSRDTNSNQPQHF. Written as DNA, the CDR3 is TGTGCCAGCAGTCGGGACACCAATAGCAATCAGCCCCAGCATTTT.

The chain is built from TRBV4-1 and TRBJ2-2; TRBD1 matches 9 bases. This CDR3 has 16 residues. From germline, CDR1 is MGHRA and CDR2 YSYEKL. After removal of 9 bases from V and 5 bases from J, the junction contained 13 bases not matched to a gene. CDR3 coding DNA: TGCGCCAGTAGAAACAGGGGGCGGGACAGGACCGGGGAGCTGTTTTTT. The encoded protein is CASRNRGRDRTGELFF.

The chain recombines TRBV28 with TRBJ1-3, with TRBD1 as a possible D gene (5 bases). The CDR3 sequence is 14 residues long. With 10 bases removed from V and 0 bases from J, the gap between germline ends came to 13 bases. Germline V gives CDR1 MDHEN, CDR2 SYDVKM. The CDR3 sequence: CATRDGHSGNTIYF. DNA for the CDR3: TGTGCCACGCGGGACGGACACTCTGGAAACACCATATATTTT.

This clone came up once. The chain employs TRBV3-1 (or the pseudogene TRBV3-2) and TRBJ2-2; TRBD2 is a possible D gene (7 bases). The CDR3 has 16 amino acids. The germline V gene encodes CDR1 LGHDT and CDR2 YNNKEL (reference sequence). Trimming stripped 4 bases from V and 6 bases from J, with 18 bases between. CDR3 sequence: CASSPRVGGRSGELFF. As DNA, the CDR3 is TGTGCCAGCAGCCCCCGGGTGGGGGGGCGGTCCGGGGAGCTGTTTTTT.

The gene calls are TRBV9 and TRBJ2-1; the match to TRBD2 covers 8 bases. V gave up 3 bases and J gave up 7 bases; unmatched junction bases: 9. The germline V gene encodes CDR1 SGDLS and CDR2 YYNGEE. The CDR3 loop spans 15 amino acids. In nucleotides, the CDR3 is TGTGCCAGCAGCGCGCTAGCGGGCCTATATAATGAGCAGTTCTTC. Its protein product is CASSALAGLYNEQFF.